The clone carrying this T cell receptor beta chain was seen just once. The ends were cut back, 1 base at V and 7 bases at J, with 13 bases in the middle. Germline-derived CDR1 and CDR2 are SGHAT and FQNNGV. The CDR3 totals 14 residues. The entry originates in a study of OX40 agonist ivuxolimab in advanced cancers. Using immunoSEQ multiplex PCR, the repertoire was profiled, and TCRdb retains in-frame clones only, with some absent. The sample lists fewer than 35,000 clones; just under 90% were seen once. This receptor was obtained from an adult with an advanced solid tumor such as melanoma, head and neck, liver or kidney cancer. The sequences come from CD4+ or CD8+ T cells sorted from blood, collected in a trial of the OX40 agonist ivuxolimab. V usage is TRBV11-2 and J usage is TRBJ1-2; D is perhaps TRBD1 (6 bases). DNA for the CDR3: TGTGCCAGCAGCTTAGTAGGGGGGCCAGTTGGCTACACCTTC. It encodes CASSLVGGPVGYTF.